The next 14 T cell receptor beta chains were all read from a single sample in a study of cytomegalovirus exposure and HLA in healthy donors. Researchers ran the PCR with 60 Vbeta and 13 Jbeta primers. The table came from immunoSEQ multiplex PCR; TCRdb's copy has only in-frame clones and leaves some out. Recorded here are 90,000 to 120,000 clones; the top ten clones represent approximately 0.6%. Sequenced input: PBMCs. These TCRs come from a man aged 50-60 years in good health and CMV-seronegative.

As to this clone: One end of the junction fails to match germline, which may point to a read error. V usage is TRBV18 and J usage is TRBJ2-3, with a tentative D call TRBD2 (5 bases). Germline assignment: CDR1 KGHSH and CDR2 LQKENI. The CDR3 is 16 amino acids. The CDR3 sequence: CASAPNLPGITDTQYF. CDR3 in DNA: TGTGCCAGCGCACCAAATCTGCCGGGAATCACAGATACGCAGTATTTT.

The gene calls are TRBV28 and TRBJ1-2; D gene unclear. Trimming left V 3 bases short and J 5 bases short, with 13 bases between. The CDR3 contains 14 residues. Germline V gene lookup returns CDR1 MDHEN and CDR2 SYDVKM. This chain's CDR3 is CASSLGFGMYGYTF. The CDR3 bases are TGTGCCAGCAGTTTGGGTTTCGGGATGTATGGCTACACCTTC.

The chain has TRBV7-9 and TRBJ1-1; no firm D call. The germline V gene has CDR1 SEHNR and CDR2 FQNEAQ (reference sequence). Trimming took off 2 bases at V and 0 bases at J, with 7 bases between the two ends. CDR3 length: 14 residues. Here the CDR3 reads CASSLSSVNTEAFF. The CDR3 bases are TGTGCCAGCAGCTTAAGTTCGGTGAACACTGAAGCTTTCTTT.

This chain uses TRBV6-1 with TRBJ2-7, with a possible D match to TRBD2 (5 bases). Germline-derived CDR1 and CDR2 are MNHNS and SASEGT. The CDR3 is made up of 14 amino acids. Trimming stripped 6 bases from V and 5 bases from J, with 17 bases between. CDR3 bases: TGTGCCAGCAGCCCTGACGGAGGAGTTGACGAGCAGTACTTC. This translates into CASSPDGGVDEQYF.

The rearrangement links TRBV7-2 to TRBJ2-3; 12 nucleotides agree with TRBD2. CDR1 and CDR2 from the germline V gene are SGHTA and FQGNSA. The CDR3 is made up of 16 amino acids. The V and J ends lost 5 bases and 3 bases, in that order; junction bases with no gene match: 6. CDR3 sequence: CASSPQGLAGTDTQYF. Here the CDR3 DNA reads TGTGCCAGCAGCCCCCAGGGACTAGCGGGTACAGATACGCAGTATTTT.

In nucleotides, the CDR3 is TGCAGCGTCCAGGGTATGAACTCCTACGAGCAGTACTTC. Translation: CSVQGMNSYEQYF. V gene TRBV29-1 combines with J gene TRBJ2-7, with D possibly being TRBD1 (5 bases). Germline-derived CDR1 and CDR2 are SQVTM and ANQGSEA. V was shortened by 6 bases and J by 0 bases, with 12 bases between the two germline ends. This CDR3 has 13 amino acids.

V and J are TRBV5-1 and TRBJ2-3; 14 positions match TRBD2. Germline lookup yields CDR1 SGHRS and CDR2 YFSETQ. The CDR3 spans 17 residues. Losses at the gene ends were 4 bases for V and 4 bases for J; bases not matched to a gene: 8. The CDR3 spells CASSLDSTSGRADTQYF. The CDR3 DNA follows: TGCGCCAGCAGCCTAGACTCGACTAGCGGGAGGGCAGATACGCAGTATTTT.

This chain joins TRBV7-3 and TRBJ2-2; no definite D call. CDR3 length: 12 amino acids. V dropped 2 bases and J dropped 7 bases, with 5 bases sitting between them. Germline CDR1 SGHTA, CDR2 FQGTGA. CDR3 loop: CASSLAVGELFF. The CDR3 nucleotides are TGTGCCAGCAGCTTAGCGGTCGGGGAGCTGTTTTTT.

DNA of the CDR3: TGTGCCAGCAGTTATGGACTAGCGGGAGACGAGCAGTACTTC. Translating it yields CASSYGLAGDEQYF. V gene TRBV6-5 combines with J gene TRBJ2-7; TRBD2 matches 13 bases. Trimming took 3 bases from V and 5 from J; bases not matched to a gene: 1. Germline assignment: CDR1 MNHEY and CDR2 SVGAGI. This CDR3 has 14 amino acids.

This CDR3 is CASSGDRGNEQYF. The CDR3 bases are TGCGCCAGCAGCGGGGACAGGGGAAACGAGCAGTACTTC. The V call is TRBV5-1, the J call TRBJ2-7, with 10 bases that match TRBD1. The junction had 3 bases not matched to a gene; V was cut back by 4 bases and J by 5 bases. Germline V gene data show CDR1 as SGHRS and CDR2 as YFSETQ. The CDR3 consists of 13 residues.

CDR3 nucleotide sequence: TGTGCCAGCAGAGACAGGTTTACCTACGAGCAGTACTTC. Encoded protein: CASRDRFTYEQYF. The rearrangement links TRBV6-5 to TRBJ2-7; weak D call: TRBD1 (6 bases). The CDR3 contains 13 residues. The V gene's germline CDR1 is MNHEY and CDR2 SVGAGI. With 6 bases removed from V and 2 bases from J, the gap between germline ends came to 11 bases.

The V and J genes are TRBV18 and TRBJ2-5, with 10 bases fitting TRBD1. CDR1 is KGHSH and CDR2 is LQKENI in the germline V gene. The CDR3 spans 16 residues. V gave up 3 bases and J gave up 5 bases; unmatched junction bases: 9. The CDR3 DNA follows: TGTGCCAGCTCACCGGGACAGGGGATCTGGGTTGAGACCCAGTACTTC. Residues: CASSPGQGIWVETQYF.

The chain is built from TRBV7-9 and TRBJ1-1, with 8 bases lining up with TRBD1. CDR3 length equals 13 residues. CDR1 and CDR2 (germline): SEHNR, FQNEAQ (reference sequence). V trimming: 4 bases; J trimming: 5 bases; junction bases outside the gene matches: 3. For the CDR3, the DNA is TGTGCCAGCAGCTGGACAGGGCTGACTGAAGCTTTCTTT. Encoded protein: CASSWTGLTEAFF. The full variable domain, with the rest looked up from reference TRBV7-9 and TRBJ1-1, is DTGVSQNPRHKITKRGQNVTFRCDPISEHNRLYWYRQTLGQGPEFLTYFQNEAQLEKSRLLSDRFSAERPKGSFSTLEIQRTEQGDSAMYLCASSWTGLTEAFFGQGTRLTVV.

This chain links TRBV9 with TRBJ2-2; 7 bases line up with TRBD2. The V gene's germline CDR1 is SGDLS and CDR2 YYNGEE. This CDR3 contains 15 residues. V dropped 0 bases and J dropped 5; count of bases not matched to a gene: 4. The CDR3 loop reads CASSVEERGTGELFF. The DNA of the CDR3 is TGTGCCAGCAGCGTAGAAGAGCGGGGAACCGGGGAGCTGTTTTTT.